This T cell receptor beta chain appears in the sequencing data of a study of blood T cell repertoires in COVID-19 (TCRdb year 2020). Some background on the complete study: The collaborator samples originated in the United States, Italy and Spain and spanned the acute and convalescent phases of COVID-19. The material from the prospective study consisted of cDNA or gDNA derived from T cells, B-cell-depleted T cells, or PBMCs. The dataset comprised deeply sampled blood TCRbeta repertoires from subjects exposed to, actively infected with, or recovered from COVID-19. The repertoires were made available in a free public database intended to serve as a resource for research on the immune response to SARS-CoV-2. The samples were drawn from two sources: the first 160 participants of the ongoing ImmuneRACE study, and 1,000 to 1,500 subjects contributed by 6 global collaborators. The sample metadata nearly always contained a de-identified subject ID, COVID-19 status, age in years and sex. HLA class I and class II types, where available, came from metadata supplied by the sample provider rather than from assay-based typing. The research as a whole found: Clinical and demographic metadata were provided uncurated, with the amount varying by source and participant.

On this clone: Its cognate antigen has yet to be identified. The sample holds no much larger clone one base away, and base qualities are not on file.

TCRbeta CDR3 regions were amplified from genomic DNA by means of the immunoSEQ Assay, a bias-controlled multiplex PCR. As for the authors' bioinformatics: Within the assay, amplification of reference gene primers was used to estimate how many nucleated cells each sample contained. Sequence reads were collapsed and filtered to measure the absolute abundance of every unique TCRbeta CDR3 rearrangement. For each sample, productive Simpson clonality was calculated as the square root of Simpson's diversity index over productive rearrangements. What TCRdb holds here is the immuneACCESS table cut down to in-frame rearrangements. Part of the clones is not present; checked against another copy, under half of the missing clones reflect an unresolved V gene, and the others are unexplained. The V and J calls and clone size were taken over from that table, and D and trimming were inferred from the DNA. Across this sample there are approximately 190,000 clones, with nearly 85% seen only once. Together, the top ten hold 4.5% to 5.5% of the sample.

V is trimmed back by 5 bases and J by 0 bases, and the junction contains 2 bases that no gene match accounts for. The cysteine opens and the phenylalanine closes a CDR3 of 16 amino acids. Just CDR3 DNA is preserved here, 48 bases in frame from base 1. CDR1 and CDR2, looked up from the germline V gene (reference sequence), are SEHNR and FQNEAQ. Collaborating institutions collected whole blood in K2EDTA tubes following their own protocols. For TCRbeta analysis, collaborator samples were shipped as frozen whole blood, as isolated PBMCs, or as DNA extracted from either sample type. The receptor comes from a woman under 40 with acute or convalescent COVID-19. This chain is built from TRBV7-9 and TRBJ2-6, and TRBD1 aligns with 9 junction nucleotides. Sequences were obtained from peripheral blood. The nucleotide sequence reads as follows: TGTGCCAGCAGCCAGACAGGGGGCTCTGGGGCCAACGTCCTGACTTTC. The resulting protein is CASSQTGGSGANVLTF.